The next 32 T cell receptor beta chains were all read from a single sample in a study of blood T cell repertoires in COVID-19. Clones were read by immunoSEQ multiplex PCR, and TCRdb kept only the in-frame ones, dropping some. The sample yields over 350,000 clones, approximately 90% seen once. Sequencing input: PBMCs or T cells enriched from blood (not recorded which). These receptor sequences come from a woman aged 18-30 years who had recovered from COVID-19.

The gene calls are TRBV28 and TRBJ2-7; D is unclear. This CDR3 has 13 amino acids. From germline, CDR1 is MDHEN and CDR2 SYDVKM. V shed 6 bases and J shed 4 bases, with 13 bases lying between them. The CDR3 DNA reads TGTGCCAGCAGACCCCCCTTGAGTTACGAGCAGTACTTC. This translates into CASRPPLSYEQYF.

The chain is built from TRBV5-5 and TRBJ2-7, with 9 positions matching TRBD1. Germline V gene data show CDR1 as SGHKS and CDR2 as YYEKEE (reference sequence). The CDR3 length is 14 residues. V was clipped by 0 bases and J by 6 bases; unmatched bases: 4. CDR3: CASSLEQGAAEQYF. CDR3 nucleotides: TGTGCCAGCAGCTTGGAACAGGGGGCGGCCGAGCAGTACTTC.

This clone was detected once. The chain recombines TRBV11-2 with TRBJ1-5; D unresolved. Trimming left V 1 base short and J 3 bases short, with 4 bases between. Germline V gives CDR1 SGHAT, CDR2 FQNNGV. The CDR3 is 13 residues long. The CDR3 DNA reads as TGTGCCAGCAGCTTAGGGCACAATCAGCCCCAGCATTTT. It codes for CASSLGHNQPQHF.

The chain links TRBV7-8 to TRBJ2-1; 10 positions match TRBD2. The CDR3 contains 17 residues. Germline trimming cut 1 base from V and 4 bases from J; bases unmatched to any gene: 7. Per germline, CDR1 SGHVS and CDR2 FQNEAQ. The CDR3 reads CASSLELSGGTYNEQFF. Written as DNA, the CDR3 is TGTGCCAGCAGCTTAGAGCTTAGCGGGGGGACGTACAATGAGCAGTTCTTC.

This clone has a single count. This chain joins TRBV5-8 and TRBJ2-2; perhaps TRBD2 as D (6 bases). Looked up from germline, CDR1 is SGHTS and CDR2 is YDEGEE. The CDR3 is 17 residues long. The V and J ends lost 2 bases and 1 base respectively, with 15 bases between them. CDR3 coding DNA: TGTGCCAGCAGCTTTTTTCCCAGGGACTTGAACACCGGGGAGCTGTTTTTT. Amino acid sequence: CASSFFPRDLNTGELFF.

V gene TRBV7-9 combines with J gene TRBJ2-7, with TRBD1 as a possible D gene (5 bases). In germline, CDR1 is SEHNR, CDR2 FQNEAQ (reference sequence). Trimming took off 3 bases at V and 0 bases at J, with 9 bases between the two ends. CDR3 length: 14 amino acids. CDR3 coding DNA: TGTGCCAGCAGCTTCGACAGCCTCTCCTACGAGCAGTACTTC. Translation gives CASSFDSLSYEQYF.

The rearrangement joins TRBV5-1 to TRBJ2-1; D perhaps matches TRBD1 (6 bases). The CDR3 spans 15 residues. V lost 0 bases, J lost 5 bases, and 12 bases lay in between. Germline V gene data show CDR1 as SGHRS and CDR2 as YFSETQ. CDR3 residues: CASSLGGGTHNEQFF. The CDR3 DNA reads as TGCGCCAGCAGCTTGGGAGGGGGTACGCACAATGAGCAGTTCTTC.

The V and J genes are TRBV7-9 and TRBJ2-2, with D hard to call. Germline values: CDR1 SEHNR, CDR2 FQNEAQ (reference sequence). The CDR3 sequence is 13 residues long. Trimming removed 5 bases from V and 5 bases from J, with 9 bases in between. CDR3 bases: TGTGCCAGCAGCCTCTCTCGGACCGGGGAGCTGTTTTTT. It is translated as CASSLSRTGELFF. Looking up the rest from reference TRBV7-9 and TRBJ2-2 gives the full variable domain: DTGVSQNPRHKITKRGQNVTFRCDPISEHNRLYWYRQTLGQGPEFLTYFQNEAQLEKSRLLSDRFSAERPKGSFSTLEIQRTEQGDSAMYLCASSLSRTGELFFGEGSRLTVL.

This chain connects TRBV13 to TRBJ2-4; 9 bases match TRBD2. V dropped 0 bases and J dropped 8; count of bases not matched to a gene: 8. This CDR3 has 16 amino acids. CDR1 is PRHDT, CDR2 FYEKMQ, per germline (reference sequence). CDR3 region: CASSLGAGGLSHIQYF. The CDR3 DNA reads as TGTGCCAGCAGCTTAGGGGCGGGGGGGCTGAGTCACATTCAGTACTTC.

The count of this clone is one. The V call is TRBV11-1, the J call TRBJ1-1, with TRBD1 matching over 8 bases. The V gene end was trimmed by 8 bases and the J gene end by 2 bases; junction bases not matched to a gene: 7. Germline CDR1 is SGHAT and CDR2 is FQDESV (reference sequence). The length of the CDR3 is 14 residues. The CDR3, as DNA: TGTGCCAGCCGACCGACAGGGGTTAACACTGAAGCTTTCTTT. Translating it yields CASRPTGVNTEAFF. Together with reference TRBV11-1 and TRBJ1-1, the CDR3 gives the full variable domain: EAEVAQSPRYKITEKSQAVAFWCDPISGHATLYWYRQILGQGPELLVQFQDESVVDDSQLPKDRFSAERLKGVDSTLKIQPAELGDSAMYLCASRPTGVNTEAFFGQGTRLTVV.

V gene TRBV18 combines with J gene TRBJ2-3; the D gene is possibly TRBD2 (5 bases). Germline V gene lookup returns CDR1 KGHSH and CDR2 LQKENI. V lost 3 bases, J lost 4 bases, and 8 bases lay in between. There are 13 residues in the CDR3. In DNA, the CDR3 is TGTGCCAGCTCACCTCCGGGGTCAGATACGCAGTATTTT. Its protein is CASSPPGSDTQYF. The whole variable domain, filled in from reference TRBV18 and TRBJ2-3, reads NAGVMQNPRHLVRRRGQEARLRCSPMKGHSHVYWYRQLPEEGLKFMVYLQKENIIDESGMPKERFSAEFPKEGPSILRIQQVVRGDSAAYFCASSPPGSDTQYFGPGTRLTVL.

The chain employs TRBV6-2 or TRBV6-3 and TRBJ1-5, with TRBD1 identical over 9 bases. The CDR3 totals 16 residues. Germline values: CDR1 MNHEY, CDR2 SVGEGT. Unmatched junction bases numbered 2, after V lost 0 bases and J lost 2 bases. CDR3 sequence: CASSYSRTGGNQPQHF. DNA for the CDR3: TGTGCCAGCAGTTACTCAAGGACAGGGGGCAATCAGCCCCAGCATTTT.

The rearrangement links TRBV27 to TRBJ2-5, with 12 nucleotides matching TRBD2. Trimming cost V 6 bases and J 1 base; bases outside gene matches: 3. The germline V gene encodes CDR1 MNHEY and CDR2 SMNVEV (reference sequence). This CDR3 is built from 15 residues. CDR3 in amino acids: CASSQLAGGQETQYF. The CDR3 DNA sequence: TGTGCCAGCAGCCAACTAGCGGGGGGCCAAGAGACCCAGTACTTC.

The chain has TRBV7-9 and TRBJ1-1; 9 nucleotides match TRBD1. V was clipped by 9 bases and J by 0 bases; unmatched bases: 8. This CDR3 contains 15 residues. Germline V lookup: CDR1 SEHNR, CDR2 FQNEAQ (reference sequence). The CDR3 sequence: CASCFTGGLNTEAFF. The CDR3 DNA is TGTGCCAGTTGTTTCACAGGGGGCTTGAACACTGAAGCTTTCTTT.

This clone has a count of ten or more. It is unclear where the CDR3 begins or ends on the DNA, so no DNA is shown, and the CDR3 is as TCRdb lists it. This chain links TRBV21-1 with TRBJ2-7; TRBD1, the table's D call, was not compared with the DNA. TRBV21-1 is reported as a pseudogene. The CDR3 is 16 residues long, counting both termini. CDR3 loop: CASSKIVGQGTYEQYF.

This clone was picked up a small number of times. The chain links TRBV19 to TRBJ1-3, with 7 bases matching TRBD1. The CDR3 loop spans 12 amino acids. CDR1 LNHDA and CDR2 SQIVND come from the germline V gene (reference sequence). V lost 11 bases and J lost 4; bases outside the gene matches: 5. This CDR3 reads CACEGQGNTIYF. CDR3 nucleotide sequence: TGTGCCTGCGAGGGACAGGGAAACACCATATATTTT.

This clone occurred a few times. The sample carries other DNA sequences with the same CDR3. The chain is built from TRBV19 and TRBJ2-1, with 12 bases aligning to TRBD2. This CDR3 contains 16 residues. The J segment lost 2 bases and the V segment lost 2 bases, leaving 1 base of the junction unmatched. The germline V gene encodes CDR1 LNHDA and CDR2 SQIVND (reference sequence). CDR3 coding DNA: TGTGCCAGTAGTATAACTAGCGGGGGGCCCTACAATGAGCAGTTCTTC. Protein sequence: CASSITSGGPYNEQFF.

This chain uses TRBV7-9 with TRBJ2-5, with 10 bases lining up with TRBD1. After removal of 1 base from V and 5 bases from J, the junction contained 7 bases not matched to a gene. CDR1 and CDR2 from the germline V gene are SEHNR and FQNEAQ (reference sequence). This CDR3 contains 16 residues. CDR3 sequence: CASSLGDRGTVETQYF. The CDR3 nucleotides read TGTGCCAGCAGCTTAGGGGACAGGGGTACTGTGGAGACCCAGTACTTC. Full variable domain (missing parts from reference TRBV7-9 and TRBJ2-5): DTGVSQNPRHKITKRGQNVTFRCDPISEHNRLYWYRQTLGQGPEFLTYFQNEAQLEKSRLLSDRFSAERPKGSFSTLEIQRTEQGDSAMYLCASSLGDRGTVETQYFGPGTRLLVL.

The table lists this clone with a count of one. The genes are TRBV5-5 and TRBJ2-7; 11 nucleotides line up with TRBD2. V was clipped by 0 bases and J by 2 bases; unmatched bases: 7. Germline lookup yields CDR1 SGHKS and CDR2 YYEKEE (reference sequence). This CDR3 is 17 amino acids long. CDR3 in DNA: TGTGCCAGCAGCTTGGTGGCTAGCGGGGGGCCGACCTACGAGCAGTACTTC. It specifies CASSLVASGGPTYEQYF.

This chain joins TRBV10-3 and TRBJ1-6, with 10 bases matching TRBD1. Germline assignment: CDR1 ENHRY and CDR2 SYGVKD. The CDR3 covers 15 residues. V shed 6 bases and J 8 bases; nucleotides not matched to a gene: 7. The CDR3 DNA sequence: TGTGCCATCAGCCCACGGGACAGGGGCTATTCACCCCTCCACTTT. Its translation: CAISPRDRGYSPLHF.

The CDR3: CASSVDSRPSGNTIYF. The CDR3 DNA is TGTGCCAGCAGCGTAGACAGCCGGCCCTCAGGAAACACCATATATTTT. The rearrangement uses TRBV9 and TRBJ1-3; D unresolved. The V and J ends lost 0 bases and 4 bases respectively, with 14 bases between them. CDR3 length equals 16 residues. Germline CDR1 SGDLS, CDR2 YYNGEE.

This chain connects TRBV11-2 to TRBJ2-7; TRBD2 agrees at 9 bases. CDR1 and CDR2 from the germline V gene are SGHAT and FQNNGV. Trimming took 3 bases from V and 2 from J; bases not matched to a gene: 2. The CDR3 is 14 amino acids. The CDR3 coding sequence is TGTGCCAGCAGCTTGGCTAGCGGGGCCTACGAGCAGTACTTC. Encoded protein: CASSLASGAYEQYF.

The chain joins TRBV7-2 to TRBJ1-3; TRBD1 aligns across 9 bases. Trimming at V came to 3 bases and at J to 4 bases, leaving 4 bases not matched to a gene. This CDR3 region has 15 residues. Germline V CDR1 and CDR2: SGHTA, FQGNSA. This CDR3 reads CASSFGTGKGNTIYF. The DNA of the CDR3 is TGTGCCAGCAGCTTTGGGACAGGGAAAGGAAACACCATATATTTT. Full variable domain (rest looked up from reference TRBV7-2 and TRBJ1-3): GAGVSQSPSNKVTEKGKDVELRCDPISGHTALYWYRQSLGQGLEFLIYFQGNSAPDKSGLPSDRFSAERTGGSVSTLTIQRTQQEDSAVYLCASSFGTGKGNTIYFGEGSWLTVV.

This clone was observed once. The genes are TRBV18 and TRBJ1-3, with D maybe TRBD1 (6 bases). The CDR3 loop spans 16 amino acids. Germline CDR1 reads KGHSH; CDR2 reads LQKENI. The ends were cut back, 6 bases at V and 0 bases at J, with 15 bases in the middle. The CDR3 is CASSRTDIYSGNTIYF. CDR3 sequence (DNA): TGTGCCAGCTCTAGGACAGACATCTACTCTGGAAACACCATATATTTT.

The genes are TRBV9 and TRBJ2-5, with D possibly being TRBD2 (5 bases). The CDR3 is 15 residues long. V was trimmed by 3 bases and J by 5 bases, leaving 17 bases between them. Germline values: CDR1 SGDLS, CDR2 YYNGEE. The CDR3 protein is CASSERAYNGETQYF. The CDR3, as DNA: TGTGCCAGCAGCGAGAGGGCGTATAATGGGGAGACCCAGTACTTC.

The chain carries TRBV4-1 and TRBJ1-1; tentative D call: TRBD1 (5 bases). There are 14 residues in the CDR3. Germline V gene data show CDR1 as MGHRA and CDR2 as YSYEKL. V dropped 0 bases and J dropped 1 base, with 6 bases sitting between them. This chain's CDR3 is CASSQDRGNTEAFF. The CDR3 nucleotides are TGCGCCAGCAGCCAAGATAGGGGGAACACTGAAGCTTTCTTT.

The CDR3: CASSGTENYGYTF. The CDR3 nucleotides read TGTGCCAGCAGTGGGACAGAGAACTATGGCTACACCTTC. This rearrangement joins TRBV12-3 or TRBV12-4 to TRBJ1-2; 7 nucleotides align to TRBD1. J lost 2 bases, V lost 5 bases, and 2 bases had no gene match. This CDR3 contains 13 residues.

This clone was counted a single time. A junction end diverges from the germline sequence, so it may reflect a read error. The chain combines TRBV6-6 with TRBJ1-5; D remains unclear. The CDR3 totals 13 residues. CDR1 is MNHNY, CDR2 SVGAGI, per germline (reference sequence). This CDR3 is CASIGGSNQLQHF. CDR3 DNA sequence: TGTGCCAGCATCGGCGGTAGCAATCAGCTCCAGCATTTT.

The rearrangement joins TRBV5-6 to TRBJ1-2; 8 nucleotides line up with TRBD1. CDR1 is SGHDT, CDR2 YYEEEE, per germline. The junction had 8 bases not matched to a gene; V was cut back by 4 bases and J by 3 bases. The CDR3 covers 15 residues. In DNA, the CDR3 is TGTGCCAGCAGCCCCGGGACAGGCTTATACTATGGCTACACCTTC. Its protein product is CASSPGTGLYYGYTF. Combining the CDR3 with reference TRBV5-6 and TRBJ1-2 gives the whole variable domain DAGVTQSPTHLIKTRGQQVTLRCSPKSGHDTVSWYQQALGQGPQFIFQYYEEEERQRGNFPDRFSGHQFPNYSSELNVNALLLGDSALYLCASSPGTGLYYGYTFGSGTRLTVV.

The chain uses TRBV19 and TRBJ1-2, with 11 bases matching TRBD1. Germline CDR1 LNHDA, CDR2 SQIVND (reference sequence). The CDR3 extends over 18 amino acids. Trimming at V came to 5 bases and at J to 8 bases, leaving 19 bases not matched to a gene. CDR3 DNA sequence: TGTGCCAGTAGTGGTCGTCCGGAGGACAGGGGGCAGTCGGGCGGCTACACCTTC. Translating it yields CASSGRPEDRGQSGGYTF.

Here the CDR3 DNA reads TGTGCCATCAGTGAGTCCGGGGAGGTTCAGCCCCAGCATTTT. Residues: CAISESGEVQPQHF. This chain connects TRBV10-3 to TRBJ1-5, with unresolved D. CDR3 length: 14 residues. V was clipped by 0 bases and J by 6 bases, with 9 bases between them. Germline loops: CDR1 ENHRY, CDR2 SYGVKD.

The chain combines TRBV30 with TRBJ1-1; D is perhaps TRBD1 (5 bases). This CDR3 is built from 13 residues. Germline lookup yields CDR1 GTSNPN and CDR2 SVGIG (reference sequence). V lost 3 bases and J lost 1, with 9 bases in between. The CDR3: CAWRHRGNTEAFF. The CDR3 DNA is TGTGCCTGGAGGCATAGGGGGAACACTGAAGCTTTCTTT.